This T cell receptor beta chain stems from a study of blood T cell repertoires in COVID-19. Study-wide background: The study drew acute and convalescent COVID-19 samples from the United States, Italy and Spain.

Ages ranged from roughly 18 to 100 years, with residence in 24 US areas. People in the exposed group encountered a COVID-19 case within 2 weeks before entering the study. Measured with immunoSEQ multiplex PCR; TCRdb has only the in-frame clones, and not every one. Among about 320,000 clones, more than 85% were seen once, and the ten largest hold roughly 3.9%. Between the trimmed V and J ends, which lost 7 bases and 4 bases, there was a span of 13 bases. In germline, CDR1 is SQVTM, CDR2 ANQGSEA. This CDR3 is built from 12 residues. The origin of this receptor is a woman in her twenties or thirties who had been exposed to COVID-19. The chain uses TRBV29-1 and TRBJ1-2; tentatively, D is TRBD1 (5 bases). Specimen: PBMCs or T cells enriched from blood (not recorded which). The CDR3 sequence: CSAERQGYGYTF. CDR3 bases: TGCAGCGCCGAAAGGCAGGGCTATGGCTACACCTTC.